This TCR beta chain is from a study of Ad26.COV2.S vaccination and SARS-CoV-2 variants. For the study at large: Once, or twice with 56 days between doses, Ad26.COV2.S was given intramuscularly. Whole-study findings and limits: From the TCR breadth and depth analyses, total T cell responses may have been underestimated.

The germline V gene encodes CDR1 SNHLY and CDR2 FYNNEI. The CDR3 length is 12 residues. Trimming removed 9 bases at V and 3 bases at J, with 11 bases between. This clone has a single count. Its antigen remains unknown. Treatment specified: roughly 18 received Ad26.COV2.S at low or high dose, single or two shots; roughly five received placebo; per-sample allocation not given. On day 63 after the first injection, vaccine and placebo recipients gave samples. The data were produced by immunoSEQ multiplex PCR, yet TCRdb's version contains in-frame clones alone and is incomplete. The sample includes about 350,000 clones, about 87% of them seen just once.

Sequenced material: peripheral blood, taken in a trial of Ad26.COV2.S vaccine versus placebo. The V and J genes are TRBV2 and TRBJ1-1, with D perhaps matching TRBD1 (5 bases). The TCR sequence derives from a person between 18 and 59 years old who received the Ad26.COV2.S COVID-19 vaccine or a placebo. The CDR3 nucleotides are TGTGCCAGTAGACAGACCTACACTGAAGCTTTCTTT. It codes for CASRQTYTEAFF.